The 4 T cell receptor beta chains below all came from one sample that was sequenced in a study of CD8+CD57+ T cells in acquired aplastic anemia listed by TCRdb under 2018. The patients picked for sequencing were ones in whom flow cytometry had shown an expansion of CD8+CD57+ cells. Sequencing instrument: Illumina HiSeq 2000. Genomic DNA served as template for TCR beta VDJ combination and CDR3 sequence profiling. TCRdb cleaned the public reads at Q25 with fastp, built clones with MiXCR and kept in-frame beta chains. For every CDR3 protein sequence, its rows merge into one entry that carries the most common genes and DNA. A total of 170,000 or so distinct CDR3 sequences appear in this sample, around 52% of them only once. The ten largest make up under 35% of the sample. Sample: sorted CD4+, CD8+, or CD8+CD57+ T cells (not recorded which) from PBMCs. The receptor set was obtained from a human donor with aplastic anemia.

This chain links TRBV7-3 with TRBJ2-5; D assignment may be TRBD1 or TRBD2 (5 bases each). Germline CDR1 and CDR2: SGHTA and FQGTGA. Trimming took off 5 bases at V and 5 bases at J, with 18 bases between the two ends. CDR3 length: 15 residues. CDR3 sequence (DNA): TGTGCCAGCAGCGCCACTAGTGGGGCGGGTGAGACCCAGTACTTC. Translated: CASSATSGAGETQYF.

The gene calls are TRBV3-1 and TRBJ2-2; 11 positions agree with TRBD1. V dropped 0 bases and J dropped 7; count of bases not matched to a gene: 7. The CDR3 runs to 17 residues. CDR1 LGHDT and CDR2 YNNKEL come from the germline V gene (reference sequence). In DNA form, the CDR3 reads TGTGCCAGCAGCCAAGATGGGGGGACAGGGGGTATCGGGGAGCTGTTTTTT. Translating it yields CASSQDGGTGGIGELFF.

The chain has TRBV29-1 and TRBJ2-7; D perhaps matches TRBD1 (6 bases). The CDR3 contains 13 residues. CDR1 and CDR2 from the germline V gene are SQVTM and ANQGSEA. The V end was cut by 6 bases, the J end by 5 bases, with 17 bases between. The CDR3 loop reads CSVRTVLLDEQYF. CDR3 nucleotides: TGCAGCGTCCGGACAGTCCTGTTAGACGAGCAGTACTTC.

The rearrangement joins TRBV2 to TRBJ1-5, with 10 bases identical to TRBD1. Germline V gives CDR1 SNHLY, CDR2 FYNNEI. The CDR3 sequence is 14 residues long. The junction had 1 base not matched to a gene; V was cut back by 3 bases and J by 5 bases. Here the CDR3 reads CASSEDRGDQPQHF. The DNA of the CDR3 is TGTGCCAGCAGTGAGGACAGGGGGGATCAGCCCCAGCATTTT.